This T cell receptor beta chain is from a study of CD8 T cells in ankylosing spondylitis. Findings and caveats of the study: The authors found the disease-linked clones to be CD8+ and relatively rare in peripheral blood.

Germline loops: CDR1 SGHRS, CDR2 YFSETQ. Unmatched junction bases numbered 6, after V lost 3 bases and J lost 1 base. CDR3 length: 15 amino acids. This clonotype was counted many times. The antigen remains unidentified. One entry per CDR3 protein, called by TCRdb with MiXCR from the 5' RACE reads. Found here are some 52,000 distinct CDR3 sequences, 6% to 7.5% of them singletons; the top ten hold about 8.5%. This TCR was sampled from a female donor with ankylosing spondylitis or in good health (not recorded which). Input material: blood, either unsorted or a sorted T cell fraction (not recorded which). The chain uses TRBV5-1 and TRBJ1-2; 7 positions match TRBD1. CDR3 residues: CASSSGQRINYGYTF. CDR3 in DNA: TGCGCCAGCAGCTCGGGACAGCGAATTAACTATGGCTACACCTTC.